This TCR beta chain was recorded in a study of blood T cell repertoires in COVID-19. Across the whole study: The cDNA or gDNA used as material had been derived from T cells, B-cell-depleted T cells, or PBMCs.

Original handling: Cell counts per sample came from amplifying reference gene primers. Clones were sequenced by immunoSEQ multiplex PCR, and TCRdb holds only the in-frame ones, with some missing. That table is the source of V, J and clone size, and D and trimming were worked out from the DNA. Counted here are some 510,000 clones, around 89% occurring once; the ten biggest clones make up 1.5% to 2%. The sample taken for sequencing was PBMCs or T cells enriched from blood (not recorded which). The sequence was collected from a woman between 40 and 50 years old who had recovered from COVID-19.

DNA of the CDR3: TGCGCCAGCGGATCCGGGACAGGGGTCGAGCAGTACTTC. Its protein is CASGSGTGVEQYF. V usage is TRBV5-1 and J usage is TRBJ2-7; TRBD1 matches at 10 bases. V lost 7 bases and J lost 6; bases outside the gene matches: 7. The CDR3 runs to 13 residues. The germline V gene encodes CDR1 SGHRS and CDR2 YFSETQ. The whole variable domain, remainder taken from reference TRBV5-1 and TRBJ2-7, is KAGVTQTPRYLIKTRGQQVTLSCSPISGHRSVSWYQQTPGQGLQFLFEYFSETQRNKGNFPGRFSGRQFSNSRSEMNVSTLELGDSALYLCASGSGTGVEQYFGPGTRLTVT.